A selection of T cell receptor beta chains follows, all from one sample in a study of long-term antiretroviral therapy in people with HIV. The table came from immunoSEQ multiplex PCR; TCRdb's copy has only in-frame clones and leaves some out. Of 17,000 or so clones listed, approximately 79% are singletons. The material was unsorted PBMCs, obtained at the start of antiretroviral therapy. Receptor source: a man under 40 with HIV. CDR3s include the opening cysteine and the closing phenylalanine or tryptophan. D genes are given only for firm matches. Clone size is stated in some rows and not others, as once, few, many or a class when expanded.

D gene	V gene	J gene	clone size	CDR3 protein	CDR3 DNA
TRBD2	TRBV9	TRBJ2-5	NA	CASSVATGTSFETQYF	TGTGCCAGCAGCGTCGCTACCGGGACTAGCTTTGAGACCCAGTACTTC
TRBD2	TRBV10-1	TRBJ2-7	NA	CASSESGDYNYEQYF	TGCGCCAGCAGTGAGTCGGGGGACTATAACTACGAGCAGTACTTC
TRBD1	TRBV6-5	TRBJ2-2	NA	CASISGTGRPGELFF	TGTGCCAGCATCAGCGGGACAGGGCGGCCCGGGGAGCTGTTTTTT
NA	TRBV5-8	TRBJ1-3	NA	CASSWDKDGNSGNTIYF	TGTGCCAGCAGCTGGGATAAGGACGGGAACTCTGGAAACACCATATATTTT
TRBD1	TRBV18	TRBJ2-2	once	CASSPTGDGELFF	TGTGCCAGCTCACCGACAGGGGACGGGGAGCTGTTTTTT
NA	TRBV14	TRBJ1-1	NA	CASSQARANTEAFF	TGTGCCAGCAGCCAAGCCAGGGCGAACACTGAAGCTTTCTTT
TRBD2	TRBV28	TRBJ2-1	once	CASSSPLTSGGYNEQFF	TGTGCCAGCAGTTCCCCCCTGACTAGCGGGGGGTACAATGAGCAGTTCTTC
NA	TRBV25-1	TRBJ1-1	NA	CASSEGGDRGSMNTEAFF	TGTGCCAGCAGTGAAGGAGGAGACCGGGGATCCATGAACACTGAAGCTTTCTTT
TRBD1	TRBV7-2	TRBJ1-2	NA	CASSSTGGLGGYTF	TGTGCCAGCAGCTCCACAGGGGGCTTGGGTGGCTACACCTTC
TRBD1	TRBV28	TRBJ1-5	NA	CASSSIQGGQPQHF	TGTGCCAGCAGTTCCATCCAGGGGGGTCAGCCCCAGCATTTT
NA	TRBV4-1	TRBJ2-2	NA	CASSQGQRNTGELFF	TGCGCCAGCAGCCAAGGACAGAGGAACACCGGGGAGCTGTTTTTT
NA	TRBV29-1	TRBJ1-2	NA	CSVEWLENYGYTF	TGCAGCGTTGAATGGTTGGAAAACTATGGCTACACCTTC
NA	TRBV21-1	TRBJ2-7	NA	CASSKGRSGPIQSYEQYF	TGTGCCAGCAGCAAAGGAAGGAGTGGCCCGATCCAATCCTACGAGCAGTACTTC
TRBD1	TRBV7-9	TRBJ1-3	NA	CASSDRDLNTIYF	TGTGCCAGCAGCGACAGGGACCTAAACACCATATATTTT